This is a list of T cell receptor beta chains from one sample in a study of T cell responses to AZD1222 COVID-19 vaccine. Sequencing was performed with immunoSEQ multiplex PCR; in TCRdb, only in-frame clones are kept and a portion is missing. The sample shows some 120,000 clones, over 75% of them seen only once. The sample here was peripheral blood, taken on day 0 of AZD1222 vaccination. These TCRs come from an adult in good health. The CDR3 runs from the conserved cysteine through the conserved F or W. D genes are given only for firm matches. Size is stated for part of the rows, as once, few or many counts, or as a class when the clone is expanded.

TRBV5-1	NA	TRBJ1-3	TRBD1	CASSSGQGLNSGNTIYF	TGCGCCAGCAGCTCGGGACAGGGGTTAAACTCTGGAAACACCATATATTTT
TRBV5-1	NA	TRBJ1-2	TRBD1	CASSPRGQGLGYTF	TGCGCCAGCAGCCCCCGGGGACAGGGACTTGGCTACACCTTC
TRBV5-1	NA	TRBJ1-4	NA	CASSLRTREKLFF	TGCGCCAGCAGCTTGAGGACGAGGGAAAAACTGTTTTTT
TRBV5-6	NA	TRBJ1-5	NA	CASSGGWDQPQHF	TGTGCCAGCAGCGGGGGGTGGGATCAGCCCCAGCATTTT
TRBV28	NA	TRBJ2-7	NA	CASGAQSIGEQYF	TGTGCCAGCGGCGCCCAATCTATAGGAGAGCAGTACTTC
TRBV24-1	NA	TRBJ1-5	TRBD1	CATSESDGTGYQPQHF	TGTGCCACCAGTGAGTCTGACGGGACAGGGTATCAGCCCCAGCATTTT
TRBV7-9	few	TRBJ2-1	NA	CASSQQGNEQFF	TGTGCCAGCAGCCAACAGGGAAATGAGCAGTTCTTC
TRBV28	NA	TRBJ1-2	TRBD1	CASSSPTGHYGYTF	TGTGCCAGCAGTTCCCCGACAGGGCACTATGGCTACACCTTC
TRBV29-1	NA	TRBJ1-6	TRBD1	CSVGDREDSPLHF	TGCAGCGTTGGGGACAGGGAGGATTCACCCCTCCACTTT
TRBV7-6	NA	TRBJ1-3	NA	CASSLGAISGNTIYF	TGTGCCAGCAGCTTAGGGGCTATCTCTGGAAACACCATATATTTT
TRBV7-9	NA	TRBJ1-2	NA	CATVTALGYTF	TGTGCCACGGTGACTGCTTTGGGCTACACCTTC
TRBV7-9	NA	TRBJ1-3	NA	CASSSMAESGNTIYF	TGTGCCAGCAGCTCGATGGCGGAATCTGGAAACACCATATATTTT
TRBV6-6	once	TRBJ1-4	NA	CASSYTDSSNEKLFF	TGTGCCAGCAGTTACACGGACAGTTCTAATGAAAAACTGTTTTTT
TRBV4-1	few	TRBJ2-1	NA	CASSQDWENNEQFF	TGCGCCAGCAGCCAAGATTGGGAAAACAATGAGCAGTTCTTC
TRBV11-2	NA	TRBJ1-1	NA	CASSLAQGWSEAFF	TGTGCCAGCAGCTTAGCGCAGGGGTGGTCTGAAGCTTTCTTT
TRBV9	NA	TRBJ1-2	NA	CASSVGGVNNYGYTF	TGTGCCAGCAGCGTAGGAGGGGTGAATAACTATGGCTACACCTTC
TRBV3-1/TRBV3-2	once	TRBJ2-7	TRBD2	CASSHSYHGGGGRQSSYEQYF	TGTGCCAGCAGCCATTCCTATCACGGGGGGGGTGGCAGACAGAGTTCCTACGAGCAGTACTTC
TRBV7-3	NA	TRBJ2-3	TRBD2	CASSHPLAGEGTDTQYF	TGTGCCAGCAGCCATCCGCTAGCGGGGGAGGGTACAGATACGCAGTATTTT
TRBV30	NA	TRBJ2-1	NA	CAWSTGRSYNEQFF	TGTGCCTGGTCGACAGGCCGCTCCTACAATGAGCAGTTCTTC
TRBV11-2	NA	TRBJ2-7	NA	CASSSRGIYEQYF	TGTGCCAGCAGCTCGAGAGGAATTTACGAGCAGTACTTC
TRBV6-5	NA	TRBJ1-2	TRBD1	CASRGQDYGYTF	TGTGCCAGCAGGGGACAGGACTATGGCTACACCTTC
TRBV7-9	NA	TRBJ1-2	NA	CASSLAQKGPADYGYTF	TGTGCCAGCAGCTTAGCGCAAAAGGGGCCCGCCGACTATGGCTACACCTTC
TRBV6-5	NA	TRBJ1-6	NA	CASSYSTVDMNSPLHF	TGTGCCAGCAGTTACTCGACAGTGGATATGAATTCACCCCTCCACTTT
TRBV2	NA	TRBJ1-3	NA	CASSIGVTEGNTIYF	TGTGCCAGCAGCATAGGGGTGACAGAAGGAAACACCATATATTTT